This note documents a single TCR beta chain sequence. Generated by immunoSEQ multiplex PCR, the TCRdb table keeps only in-frame clones and is missing some. The table records approximately 210,000 clones, approximately 84% of them present only once. The data originate from a study of blood T cell repertoires in COVID-19. Resolution of symptoms, clearance, or two negative PCRs was present in recovered Cohort 3 donors. Germline-derived CDR1 and CDR2 are MDHEN and SYDVKM. This CDR3 spans 12 amino acids. V was trimmed by 7 bases and J by 6 bases, leaving 10 bases between them. The sample was PBMCs or T cells enriched from blood (not recorded which). The rearrangement links TRBV28 to TRBJ1-5; the D is unclear. The source is a man aged 35 to 55 who had recovered from COVID-19. The CDR3 DNA reads as TGTGCCAGCACCGAGACAAGTCAGCCCCAGCATTTT. Translation gives CASTETSQPQHF.